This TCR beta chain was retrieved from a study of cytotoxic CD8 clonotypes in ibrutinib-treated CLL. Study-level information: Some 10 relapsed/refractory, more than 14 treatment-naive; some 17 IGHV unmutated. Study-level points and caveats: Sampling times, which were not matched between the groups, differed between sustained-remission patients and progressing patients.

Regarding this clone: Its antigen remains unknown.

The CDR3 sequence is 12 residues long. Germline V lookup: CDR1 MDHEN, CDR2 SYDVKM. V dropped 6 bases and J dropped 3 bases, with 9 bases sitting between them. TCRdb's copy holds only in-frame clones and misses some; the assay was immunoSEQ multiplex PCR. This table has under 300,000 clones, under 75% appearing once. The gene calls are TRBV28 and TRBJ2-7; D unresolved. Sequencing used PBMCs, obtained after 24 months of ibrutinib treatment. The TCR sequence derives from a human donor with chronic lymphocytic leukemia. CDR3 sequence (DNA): TGTGCCAGCAGCCGAGTAAACTACGAGCAGTACTTC. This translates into CASSRVNYEQYF. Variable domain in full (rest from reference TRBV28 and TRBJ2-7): DVKVTQSSRYLVKRTGEKVFLECVQDMDHENMFWYRQDPGLGLRLIYFSYDVKMKEKGDIPEGYSVSREKKERFSLILESASTNQTSMYLCASSRVNYEQYFGPGTRLTVT.